Below are 2 T cell receptor beta chains sequenced from a single sample in a study of T-cell reconstitution after alpha-beta-depleted transplantation in children. As it was prepared, the TCRbeta library received unique molecular identifiers. TCRdb used MiXCR to reprocess the PCR reads, holding one entry per CDR3 protein. The sample records about 240,000 distinct CDR3 sequences, approximately 12% being singletons. The sequencing used PBMCs from the stem cell graft donor, collected from the stem cell graft. The receptor set was obtained from a human donor who donated a stem cell graft to a child with acute lymphoblastic leukemia.

Turning to this clonotype: A much bigger clone sits one base away, suggesting this may be a read error. The chain employs TRBV6-4 and TRBJ1-1; D may be TRBD1 (6 bases). CDR3 length equals 14 residues. V was trimmed by 7 bases and J by 1 base, leaving 13 bases between them. The V gene's germline CDR1 is MRHNA and CDR2 SNTAGT. CDR3 bases: TGTGCCAGCATACAGGACAGACAGAACACTGAAGCTTTCTTT. Its protein is CASIQDRQNTEAFF.

This clonotype was observed many times. The genes are TRBV28 and TRBJ2-7; D tentatively reads TRBD1 or TRBD2 (5 bases each). Germline V CDR1 and CDR2: MDHEN, SYDVKM. CDR3 length equals 14 residues. Trimming removed 2 bases from V and 6 bases from J, with 14 bases in between. The CDR3, as DNA: TGTGCCAGCAGTTTAGAGGGGTTCCTCCGCGAGCAGTACTTC. It codes for CASSLEGFLREQYF.